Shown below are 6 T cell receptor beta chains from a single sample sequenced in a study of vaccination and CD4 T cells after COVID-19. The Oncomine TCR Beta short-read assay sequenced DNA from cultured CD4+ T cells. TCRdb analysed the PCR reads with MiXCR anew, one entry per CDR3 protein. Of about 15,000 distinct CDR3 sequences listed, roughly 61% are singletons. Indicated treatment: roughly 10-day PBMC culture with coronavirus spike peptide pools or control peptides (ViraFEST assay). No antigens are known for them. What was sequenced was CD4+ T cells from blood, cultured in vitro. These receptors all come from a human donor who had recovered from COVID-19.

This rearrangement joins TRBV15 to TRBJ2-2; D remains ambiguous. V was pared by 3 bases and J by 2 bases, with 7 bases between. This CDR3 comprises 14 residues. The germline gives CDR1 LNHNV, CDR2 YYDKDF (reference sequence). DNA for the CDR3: TGTGCCACCAGCAGGGACCTAAACACCGGGGAGCTGTTTTTT. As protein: CATSRDLNTGELFF.

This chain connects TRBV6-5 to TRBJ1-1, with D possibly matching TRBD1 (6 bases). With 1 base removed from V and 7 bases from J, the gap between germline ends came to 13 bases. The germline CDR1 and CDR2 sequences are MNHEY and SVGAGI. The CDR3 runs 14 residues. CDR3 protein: CASSYWGLGGEAFF. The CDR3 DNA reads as TGTGCCAGCAGTTACTGGGGGCTTGGGGGTGAAGCTTTCTTT.

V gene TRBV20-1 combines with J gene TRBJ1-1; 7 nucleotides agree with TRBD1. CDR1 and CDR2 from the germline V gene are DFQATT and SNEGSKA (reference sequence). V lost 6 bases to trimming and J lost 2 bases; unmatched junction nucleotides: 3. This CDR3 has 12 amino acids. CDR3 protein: CSAGQPNTEAFF. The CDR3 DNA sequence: TGCAGTGCGGGACAGCCTAACACTGAAGCTTTCTTT.

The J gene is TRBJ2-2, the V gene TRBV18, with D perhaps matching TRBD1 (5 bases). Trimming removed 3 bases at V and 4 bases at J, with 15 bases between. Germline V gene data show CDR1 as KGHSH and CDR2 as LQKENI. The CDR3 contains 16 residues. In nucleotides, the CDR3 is TGTGCCAGCTCACCTCCAACCTCCCAGGGCACCGGGGAGCTGTTTTTT. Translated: CASSPPTSQGTGELFF.

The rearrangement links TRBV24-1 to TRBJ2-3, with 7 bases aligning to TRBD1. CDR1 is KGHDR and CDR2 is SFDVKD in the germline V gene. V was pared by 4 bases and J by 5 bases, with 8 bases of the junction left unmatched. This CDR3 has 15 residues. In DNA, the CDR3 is TGTGCCACCAGTGACCCCCGACAGGGTGTAGATACGCAGTATTTT. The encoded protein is CATSDPRQGVDTQYF.

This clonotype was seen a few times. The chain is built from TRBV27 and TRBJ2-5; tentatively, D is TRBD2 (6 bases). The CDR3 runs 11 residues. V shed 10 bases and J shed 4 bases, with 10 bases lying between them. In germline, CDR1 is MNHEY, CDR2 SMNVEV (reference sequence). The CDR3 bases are TGTGCCACCCGGGGAGGAGAGACCCAGTACTTC. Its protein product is CATRGGETQYF.